These 9 T cell receptor beta chains were all obtained from the same sample, sequenced in a study of beta chain features in type 1 diabetes. Points from the study as a whole: TCRB CDR3s were moderately but significantly shorter in Type 1 diabetes patients in all four CD4+ subsets.

Their recognized antigens are unknown. Expressed TCRB transcripts were sequenced after all isolated RNA was converted to cDNA. Sequenced by immunoSEQ multiplex PCR; TCRdb stores in-frame clones only, minus some. The sample has tens of thousands of clones, 69% seen once. The specimen was Tregs from blood. All receptors come from a man aged 18 to 29 with type 1 diabetes.

This chain joins TRBV7-2 and TRBJ1-6; 9 nucleotides match TRBD1. The CDR3 has 15 residues. CDR1 SGHTA and CDR2 FQGNSA come from the germline V gene. Trimming took 2 bases from V and 9 from J; bases not matched to a gene: 5. CDR3 nucleotide sequence: TGTGCCAGCAGCTTAACCGGGACAGGGTCTTCACCCCTCCACTTT. This codes for CASSLTGTGSSPLHF.

This clone showed up just a few times. The V and J genes are TRBV29-1 and TRBJ2-7, with 8 bases fitting TRBD1. From germline, CDR1 is SQVTM and CDR2 ANQGSEA. J was trimmed by 5 bases and V by 7 bases; bases with no gene match: 7. This CDR3 is built from 12 residues. The CDR3 loop is CSARQGWHEQYF. The CDR3, as DNA: TGCAGCGCCCGACAGGGGTGGCACGAGCAGTACTTC.

V is TRBV7-9 and J is TRBJ2-6, with D possibly TRBD1 on 6 matching bases. Germline V gene data show CDR1 as SEHNR and CDR2 as FQNEAQ (reference sequence). The CDR3 covers 16 residues. V gave up 3 bases and J gave up 1 base, with 10 bases separating them. In DNA form, the CDR3 reads TGTGCCAGCAGCTTGGAAGGGACATCTGGGGCCAACGTCCTGACTTTC. This gives the protein CASSLEGTSGANVLTF.

The chain couples TRBV7-9 to TRBJ2-5; 7 nucleotides agree with TRBD2. The CDR3 is 17 residues long. Germline V gene lookup returns CDR1 SEHNR and CDR2 FQNEAQ (reference sequence). V dropped 1 base and J dropped 5; count of bases not matched to a gene: 13. The CDR3 sequence is CASSLGFGRRAWETQYF. In DNA form, the CDR3 reads TGTGCCAGCAGCTTAGGGTTCGGGAGGCGGGCGTGGGAGACCCAGTACTTC.

This clone occurred a few times. J is TRBJ1-1 and V is TRBV27; D is uncertain. V was cut by 0 bases and J by 9 bases, with 14 bases left in between. Germline CDR1 and CDR2: MNHEY and SMNVEV (reference sequence). The CDR3 spans 14 residues. DNA for the CDR3: TGTGCCAGCAGTTTATCACCGGGAAGTCCGAAAGCTTTCTTT. It codes for CASSLSPGSPKAFF.

This clone was picked up a small number of times. This chain uses TRBV10-3 with TRBJ2-1; 10 bases fit TRBD1. V lost 7 bases and J lost 7; bases outside the gene matches: 4. In germline, CDR1 is ENHRY, CDR2 SYGVKD. This CDR3 spans 13 amino acids. In DNA, the CDR3 is TGTGCCATCAACGGACAGGGGGAAAATGAGCAGTTCTTC. Its protein product is CAINGQGENEQFF.

A few counts support this clone. CDR3 DNA sequence: TGTGCCAGCACCCTAGGGGGACAGGGCTCCTACGAGCAGTACTTC. It is translated as CASTLGGQGSYEQYF. V and J are TRBV7-2 and TRBJ2-7; 9 bases align to TRBD1. The germline CDR1 and CDR2 sequences are SGHTA and FQGNSA. This CDR3 comprises 15 residues. Trimming took 7 bases from V and 0 from J; bases not matched to a gene: 7.

V usage is TRBV5-5 and J usage is TRBJ2-6; D not certain. Per the germline V gene, CDR1 is SGHKS and CDR2 is YYEKEE (reference sequence). CDR3 length equals 15 residues. V lost 4 bases to trimming and J lost 0 bases, with 8 bases between them. In nucleotides, the CDR3 is TGTGCCAGCAGCCCACAGAGCTCTGGGGCCAACGTCCTGACTTTC. It is translated as CASSPQSSGANVLTF. The whole variable domain, filled in from reference TRBV5-5 and TRBJ2-6, reads DAGVTQSPTHLIKTRGQQVTLRCSPISGHKSVSWYQQVLGQGPQFIFQYYEKEERGRGNFPDRFSARQFPNYSSELNVNALLLGDSALYLCASSPQSSGANVLTFGAGSRLTVL.

V gene TRBV7-8 combines with J gene TRBJ2-1; the match to TRBD1 covers 8 bases. V dropped 6 bases and J dropped 6; count of bases not matched to a gene: 4. This CDR3 is built from 13 residues. Germline V lookup: CDR1 SGHVS, CDR2 FQNEAQ. The CDR3 here is CASRLTGGNEQFF. CDR3 DNA: TGTGCCAGCAGGCTAACAGGGGGCAATGAGCAGTTCTTC. Complete variable domain (other parts from reference TRBV7-8 and TRBJ2-1): GAGVSQSPRYKVAKRGQDVALRCDPISGHVSLFWYQQALGQGPEFLTYFQNEAQLDKSGLPSDRFFAERPEGSVSTLKIQRTQQEDSAVYLCASRLTGGNEQFFGPGTRLTVL.